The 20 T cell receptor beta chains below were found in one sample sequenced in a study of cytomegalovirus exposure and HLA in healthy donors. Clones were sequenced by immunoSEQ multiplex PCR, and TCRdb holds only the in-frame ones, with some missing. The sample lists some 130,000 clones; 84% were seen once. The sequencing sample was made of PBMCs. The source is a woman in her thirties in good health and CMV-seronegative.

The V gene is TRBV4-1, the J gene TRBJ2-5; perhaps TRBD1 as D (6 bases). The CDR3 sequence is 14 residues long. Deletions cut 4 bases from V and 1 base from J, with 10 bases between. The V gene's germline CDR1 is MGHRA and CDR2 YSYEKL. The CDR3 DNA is TGCGCCAGCAGCCCCGACAGGACCCAAGAGACCCAGTACTTC. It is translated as CASSPDRTQETQYF.

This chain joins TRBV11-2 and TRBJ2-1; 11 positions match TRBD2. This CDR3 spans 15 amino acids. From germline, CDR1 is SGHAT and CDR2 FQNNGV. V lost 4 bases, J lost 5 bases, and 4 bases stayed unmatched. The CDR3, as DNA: TGTGCCAGCAGCTCTAGCGGGGGGCTTAACAATGAGCAGTTCTTC. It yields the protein CASSSSGGLNNEQFF.

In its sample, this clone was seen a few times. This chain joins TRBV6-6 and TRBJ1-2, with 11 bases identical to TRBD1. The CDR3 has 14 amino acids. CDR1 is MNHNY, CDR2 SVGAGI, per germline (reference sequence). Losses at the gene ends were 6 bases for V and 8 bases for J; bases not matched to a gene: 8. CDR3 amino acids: CASSLGQGGYGYTF. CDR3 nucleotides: TGTGCCAGCAGCCTGGGACAGGGGGGTTACGGCTACACCTTC.

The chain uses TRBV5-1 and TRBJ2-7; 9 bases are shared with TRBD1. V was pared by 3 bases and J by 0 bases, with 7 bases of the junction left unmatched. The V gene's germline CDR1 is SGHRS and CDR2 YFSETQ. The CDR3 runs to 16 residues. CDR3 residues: CASSSARTGASYEQYF. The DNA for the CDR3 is TGCGCCAGCAGCTCGGCTAGGACAGGGGCCTCCTACGAGCAGTACTTC.

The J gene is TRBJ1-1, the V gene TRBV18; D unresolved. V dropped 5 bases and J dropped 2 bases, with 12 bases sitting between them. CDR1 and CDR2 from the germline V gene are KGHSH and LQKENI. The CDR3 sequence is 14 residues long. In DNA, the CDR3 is TGTGCCAGCTCAAACATGACGGGAAACACTGAAGCTTTCTTT. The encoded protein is CASSNMTGNTEAFF. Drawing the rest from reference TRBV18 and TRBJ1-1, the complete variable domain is NAGVMQNPRHLVRRRGQEARLRCSPMKGHSHVYWYRQLPEEGLKFMVYLQKENIIDESGMPKERFSAEFPKEGPSILRIQQVVRGDSAAYFCASSNMTGNTEAFFGQGTRLTVV.

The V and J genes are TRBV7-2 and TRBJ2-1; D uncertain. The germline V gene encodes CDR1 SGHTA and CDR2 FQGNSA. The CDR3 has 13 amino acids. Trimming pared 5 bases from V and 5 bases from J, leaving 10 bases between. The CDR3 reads CASSLHRDNEQFF. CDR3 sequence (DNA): TGTGCCAGCAGCCTCCACCGGGACAATGAGCAGTTCTTC.

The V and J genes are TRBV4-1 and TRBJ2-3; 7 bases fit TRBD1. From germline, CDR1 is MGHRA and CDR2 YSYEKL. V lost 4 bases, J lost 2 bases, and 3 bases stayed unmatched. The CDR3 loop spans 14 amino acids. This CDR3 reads CASSPGTVTDTQYF. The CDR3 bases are TGCGCCAGCAGCCCAGGGACAGTCACAGATACGCAGTATTTT.

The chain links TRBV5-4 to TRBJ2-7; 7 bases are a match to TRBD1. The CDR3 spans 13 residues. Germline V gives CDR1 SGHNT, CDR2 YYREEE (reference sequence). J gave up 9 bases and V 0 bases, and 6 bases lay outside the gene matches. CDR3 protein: CASSLAEGARQYF. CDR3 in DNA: TGTGCCAGCAGCTTGGCCGAGGGGGCCAGGCAGTACTTC.

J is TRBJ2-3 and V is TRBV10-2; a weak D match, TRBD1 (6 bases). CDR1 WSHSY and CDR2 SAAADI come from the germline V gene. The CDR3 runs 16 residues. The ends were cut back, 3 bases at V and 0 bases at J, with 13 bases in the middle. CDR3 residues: CASSDTQGASTDTQYF. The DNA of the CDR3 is TGCGCCAGCAGTGACACACAGGGAGCTAGCACAGATACGCAGTATTTT.

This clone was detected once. The CDR3 loop is CASSLGGTLVAYEQYF. CDR3 in DNA: TGTGCCAGCTCGCTTGGCGGGACTTTAGTAGCATACGAGCAGTACTTC. The chain employs TRBV18 and TRBJ2-7; perhaps TRBD2 as D (6 bases). This CDR3 comprises 16 residues. CDR1 and CDR2 (germline): KGHSH, LQKENI. Trimming pared 6 bases from V and 4 bases from J, leaving 22 bases between.

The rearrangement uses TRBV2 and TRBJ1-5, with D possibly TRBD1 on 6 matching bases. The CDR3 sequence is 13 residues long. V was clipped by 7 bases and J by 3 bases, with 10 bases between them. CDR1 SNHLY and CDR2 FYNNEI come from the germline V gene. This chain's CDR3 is CASTGQLNQPQHF. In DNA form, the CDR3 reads TGTGCCAGCACCGGACAGCTCAATCAGCCCCAGCATTTT.

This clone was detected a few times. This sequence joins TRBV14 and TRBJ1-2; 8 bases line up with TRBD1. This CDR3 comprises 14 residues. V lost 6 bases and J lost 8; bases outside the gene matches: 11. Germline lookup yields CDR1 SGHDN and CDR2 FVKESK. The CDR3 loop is CASSRIGQGRGYTF. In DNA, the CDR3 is TGTGCCAGCAGTCGTATCGGACAGGGACGAGGCTACACCTTC.

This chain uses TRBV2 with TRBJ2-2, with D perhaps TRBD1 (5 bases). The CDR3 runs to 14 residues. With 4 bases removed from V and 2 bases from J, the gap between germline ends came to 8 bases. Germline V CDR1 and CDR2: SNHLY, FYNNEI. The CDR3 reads CASSATDNTGELFF. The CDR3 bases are TGTGCCAGCAGTGCGACAGACAACACCGGGGAGCTGTTTTTT.

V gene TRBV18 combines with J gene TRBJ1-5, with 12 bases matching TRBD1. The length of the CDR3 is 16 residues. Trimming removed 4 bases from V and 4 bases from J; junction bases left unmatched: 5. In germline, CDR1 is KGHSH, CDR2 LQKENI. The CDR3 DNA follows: TGTGCCAGCTCACAGGGACAGGGGGCGCCGAATCAGCCCCAGCATTTT. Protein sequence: CASSQGQGAPNQPQHF. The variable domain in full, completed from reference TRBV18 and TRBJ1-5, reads NAGVMQNPRHLVRRRGQEARLRCSPMKGHSHVYWYRQLPEEGLKFMVYLQKENIIDESGMPKERFSAEFPKEGPSILRIQQVVRGDSAAYFCASSQGQGAPNQPQHFGDGTRLSIL.

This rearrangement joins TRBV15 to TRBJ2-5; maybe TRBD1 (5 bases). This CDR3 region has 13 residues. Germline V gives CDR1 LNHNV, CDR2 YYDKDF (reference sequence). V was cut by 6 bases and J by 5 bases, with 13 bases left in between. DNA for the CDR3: TGTGCCACCAGTCCTAGGGGTTGGGAGACCCAGTACTTC. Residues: CATSPRGWETQYF.

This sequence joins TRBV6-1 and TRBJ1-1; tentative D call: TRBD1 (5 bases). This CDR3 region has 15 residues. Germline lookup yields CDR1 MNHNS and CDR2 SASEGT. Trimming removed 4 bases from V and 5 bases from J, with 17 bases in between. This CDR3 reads CASSGPTGYWTEAFF. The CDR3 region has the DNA TGTGCCAGCAGTGGACCAACAGGCTATTGGACTGAAGCTTTCTTT.

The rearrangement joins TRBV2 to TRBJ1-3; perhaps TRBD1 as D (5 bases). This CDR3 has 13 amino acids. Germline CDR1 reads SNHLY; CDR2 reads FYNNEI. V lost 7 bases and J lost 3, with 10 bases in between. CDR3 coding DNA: TGTGCCAGCATGGGAGGGGTTGGAAACACCATATATTTT. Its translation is CASMGGVGNTIYF. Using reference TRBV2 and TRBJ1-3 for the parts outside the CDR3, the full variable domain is EPEVTQTPSHQVTQMGQEVILRCVPISNHLYFYWYRQILGQKVEFLVSFYNNEISEKSEIFDDQFSVERPDGSNFTLKIRSTKLEDSAMYFCASMGGVGNTIYFGEGSWLTVV.

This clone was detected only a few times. The CDR3 sequence: CASSVGQGATEAFF. The CDR3 nucleotides read TGCGCCAGCAGCGTGGGACAGGGGGCGACTGAAGCTTTCTTT. The chain links TRBV5-1 to TRBJ1-1, with TRBD1 matching 12 bases. V gave up 4 bases and J gave up 5 bases; unmatched junction bases: 3. The CDR3 runs to 14 residues. The germline CDR1 and CDR2 sequences are SGHRS and YFSETQ.

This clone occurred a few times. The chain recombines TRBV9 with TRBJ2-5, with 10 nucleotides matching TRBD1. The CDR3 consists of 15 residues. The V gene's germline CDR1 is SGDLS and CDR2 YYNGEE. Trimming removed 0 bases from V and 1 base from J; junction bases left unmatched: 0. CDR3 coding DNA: TGTGCCAGCAGCGTAGGGACAGGGGGCCAAGAGACCCAGTACTTC. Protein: CASSVGTGGQETQYF.

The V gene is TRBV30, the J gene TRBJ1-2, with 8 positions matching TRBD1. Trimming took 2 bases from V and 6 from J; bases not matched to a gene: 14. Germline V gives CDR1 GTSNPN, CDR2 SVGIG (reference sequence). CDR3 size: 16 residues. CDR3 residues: CAWSRRLGQGGDGYTF. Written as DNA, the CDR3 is TGTGCCTGGAGTCGCCGCCTTGGACAGGGCGGCGATGGCTACACCTTC.